This T cell receptor beta chain was documented in a study of T cells in Graves' hyperthyroidism and ophthalmopathy. PBMCs were derived from 10 ml fresh peripheral blood. This clonotype came up a few times. RNA transcripts gave rise to amplified TCR beta CDR3 regions. The TCR CDR3 first-round RT-PCR relied on the HTBI primer set. TCRdb called the multiplex PCR reads again in MiXCR, with one record for every CDR3 protein. The table shows 400,000 to 500,000 distinct CDR3 sequences, with roughly an eighth occurring only once. The TCR was taken from a woman between 18 and 30 years old with Graves' hyperthyroidism. The source material was blood.

The CDR3 sequence is CASSLRTGTSGTPLENEQFF. CDR3 DNA sequence: TGCGCCAGCAGCTTGAGAACCGGGACTAGCGGGACCCCCCTAGAGAATGAGCAGTTCTTC. The J gene is TRBJ2-1, the V gene TRBV5-1; 13 bases are a match to TRBD2. The CDR3 extends over 20 amino acids. CDR1 SGHRS and CDR2 YFSETQ come from the germline V gene. Germline trimming cut 1 base from V and 7 bases from J; bases unmatched to any gene: 17.